A single sample is the source of the 10 T cell receptor beta chains below, sequenced in a study of CD8+CD57+ T cells in acquired aplastic anemia. CDR3 and TCR beta VDJ profiling relied on genomic DNA as the template. TCRdb independently ran MiXCR on the reads; one entry per CDR3 protein. The table records some 290,000 distinct CDR3 sequences, approximately 57% of them present only once. The sample taken for sequencing was sorted CD4+, CD8+, or CD8+CD57+ T cells (not recorded which) from PBMCs. Source of these receptors: a human donor with severe aplastic anemia or a healthy control (not recorded which).

The rearrangement joins TRBV20-1 to TRBJ2-1, with 10 bases fitting TRBD2. Germline V gene lookup returns CDR1 DFQATT and CDR2 SNEGSKA (reference sequence). Losses at the gene ends were 1 base for V and 6 bases for J; bases not matched to a gene: 15. The CDR3 has 18 residues. CDR3 sequence (DNA): TGCAGTGCTAGAGCGGGAGCGGGGGGGCGAGGTCTTAGCAATGAGCAGTTCTTC. Translated, it gives CSARAGAGGRGLSNEQFF.

The gene calls are TRBV20-1 and TRBJ2-3; 10 nucleotides agree with TRBD2. Germline assignment: CDR1 DFQATT and CDR2 SNEGSKA (reference sequence). The V segment lost 6 bases and the J segment 3 bases; nucleotides outside the gene matches: 12. This CDR3 has 16 amino acids. The CDR3 region has the DNA TGCAGTGCGTCAGACCGCAGGGGACTAGCGACAGATACGCAGTATTTT. This encodes CSASDRRGLATDTQYF.

J is TRBJ1-5 and V is TRBV2; unclear D gene. Germline-derived CDR1 and CDR2 are SNHLY and FYNNEI. V dropped 3 bases and J dropped 6 bases, with 12 bases sitting between them. The CDR3 runs to 14 residues. The CDR3 spells CASSEGRTLQPQHF. CDR3 DNA sequence: TGTGCCAGCAGTGAGGGCAGAACACTTCAGCCCCAGCATTTT.

The chain couples TRBV15 to TRBJ1-4, with 9 positions matching TRBD1. Germline-derived CDR1 and CDR2 are LNHNV and YYDKDF (reference sequence). Trimming took 8 bases from V and 10 from J; bases not matched to a gene: 11. The CDR3 covers 14 residues. CDR3 in DNA: TGTGCCACCGCTAAGCGGGCGACAGGGGGAAAACTGTTTTTT. The encoded protein is CATAKRATGGKLFF.

The sample holds one count of this clonotype. The V call is TRBV29-1, the J call TRBJ2-3; D may be TRBD1 or TRBD2 (6 bases each). Germline V lookup: CDR1 SQVTM, CDR2 ANQGSEA. The CDR3 runs 13 residues. The V gene lost 7 bases and the J gene lost 0 bases, with 11 bases spanning the gap. The CDR3 reads CSGGATSTDTQYF. As DNA, the CDR3 is TGCAGCGGGGGGGCTACTAGCACAGATACGCAGTATTTT.

This clonotype was recorded many times. This chain connects TRBV7-2 to TRBJ2-1; unclear D gene. The CDR3 has 13 amino acids. Germline assignment: CDR1 SGHTA and CDR2 FQGNSA. Trimming took off 5 bases at V and 7 bases at J, with 12 bases between the two ends. This CDR3 is CASSPRPGNEQFF. For the CDR3, the DNA is TGTGCCAGCAGCCCCCGACCCGGGAATGAGCAGTTCTTC.

The genes are TRBV7-9 and TRBJ2-5, with 7 nucleotides matching TRBD1. Germline lookup yields CDR1 SEHNR and CDR2 FQNEAQ (reference sequence). The V segment lost 5 bases and the J segment 4 bases; nucleotides outside the gene matches: 4. The CDR3 is made up of 13 amino acids. This CDR3 is CASSKQGTETQYF. CDR3 DNA: TGTGCCAGCAGCAAACAGGGGACAGAGACCCAGTACTTC.

This sequence joins TRBV10-3 and TRBJ2-7; 8 bases fit TRBD2. After removal of 10 bases from V and 7 bases from J, the junction contained 9 bases not matched to a gene. CDR3 length: 12 amino acids. CDR1 ENHRY and CDR2 SYGVKD come from the germline V gene. The CDR3 sequence is CATIGGVGEQYF. For the CDR3, the DNA is TGTGCCACCATCGGGGGGGTGGGGGAGCAGTACTTC.

The chain combines TRBV5-1 with TRBJ2-2; possibly TRBD1 for D (5 bases). Trimming removed 2 bases from V and 0 bases from J, with 11 bases in between. The CDR3 has 16 residues. Germline V gene lookup returns CDR1 SGHRS and CDR2 YFSETQ. DNA of the CDR3: TGCGCCAGCAGCTTACAGACAGTCTCGAACACCGGGGAGCTGTTTTTT. This translates into CASSLQTVSNTGELFF.

Ten or more counts support this clonotype. The gene calls are TRBV10-3 and TRBJ2-5; D gene uncertain. The CDR3 runs to 11 residues. The V gene lost 6 bases and the J gene lost 4 bases, with 6 bases spanning the gap. CDR1 and CDR2 (germline): ENHRY, SYGVKD. Written as DNA, the CDR3 is TGTGCCATCAGGGTGGGAGAGACCCAGTACTTC. It yields the protein CAIRVGETQYF.